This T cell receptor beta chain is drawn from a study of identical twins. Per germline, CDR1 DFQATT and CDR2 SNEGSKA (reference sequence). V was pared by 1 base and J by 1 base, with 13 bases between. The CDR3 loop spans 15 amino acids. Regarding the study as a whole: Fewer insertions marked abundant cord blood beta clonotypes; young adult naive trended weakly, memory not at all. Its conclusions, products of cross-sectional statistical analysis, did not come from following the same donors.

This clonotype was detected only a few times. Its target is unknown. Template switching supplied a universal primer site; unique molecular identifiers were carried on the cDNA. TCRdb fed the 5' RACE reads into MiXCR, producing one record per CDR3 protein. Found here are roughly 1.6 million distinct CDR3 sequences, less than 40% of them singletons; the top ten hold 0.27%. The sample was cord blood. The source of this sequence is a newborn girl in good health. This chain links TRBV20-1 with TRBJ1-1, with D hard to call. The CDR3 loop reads CSARGRVERNTEAFF. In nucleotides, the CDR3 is TGCAGTGCTAGAGGCCGGGTTGAGAGGAACACTGAAGCTTTCTTT.